The table lists the clone carrying this TCR beta chain with a count of one. These data are taken from a study of blood T cell repertoires in COVID-19. About the study: Samples of COVID-19 (acute and convalescent) were obtained from the United States, Italy and Spain. In each case, the material was cDNA or gDNA derived from T cells, B-cell-depleted T cells, or PBMCs.

As originally analysed: Amplification with reference gene primers provided the estimates of nucleated cell counts. The table came from immunoSEQ multiplex PCR; TCRdb's copy has only in-frame clones and leaves some out. That table is the source of V, J and clone size, and D and trimming were worked out from the DNA. The sample has approximately 200,000 clones, 70% to 90% seen once; the top ten hold 1.1%. The V gene lost 3 bases and the J gene lost 7 bases, with 4 bases spanning the gap. Germline-derived CDR1 and CDR2 are MDHEN and SYDVKM. The CDR3 totals 12 residues. Sequencing input: peripheral blood. The rearrangement links TRBV28 to TRBJ1-6; the D is unclear. This receptor was taken from a man between 25 and 39 years old with acute or convalescent COVID-19. The CDR3 coding sequence is TGTGCCAGCAGTTTTCAGAATTCACCCCTCCACTTT. This codes for CASSFQNSPLHF.